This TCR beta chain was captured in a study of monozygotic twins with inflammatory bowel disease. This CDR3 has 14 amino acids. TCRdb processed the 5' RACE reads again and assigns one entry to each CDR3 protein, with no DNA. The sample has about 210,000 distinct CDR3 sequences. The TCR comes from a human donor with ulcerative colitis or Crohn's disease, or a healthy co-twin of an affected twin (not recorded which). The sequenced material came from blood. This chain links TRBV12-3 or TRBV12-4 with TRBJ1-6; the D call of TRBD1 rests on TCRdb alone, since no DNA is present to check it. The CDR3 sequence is CASSTKGYNSPLHF.